These 21 T cell receptor beta chains originate from one sample sequenced in a study of Graves' ophthalmopathy and Graves' hyperthyroidism. Investigators amplified TCR beta CDR3 regions from RNA transcripts. HTBI-primed first-round RT-PCR preceded second-round multiplex PCR. One entry per CDR3 protein, called by TCRdb with MiXCR from the multiplex PCR reads. The repertoire holds 400,000 or so distinct CDR3 sequences, with about 18% as singletons. Source material: peripheral blood. The receptors shown here come from an adult woman with stable Graves' hyperthyroidism.

In its sample, this clonotype was seen many times. The chain couples TRBV28 to TRBJ1-1; no clear D gene. This CDR3 region has 14 residues. Germline-derived CDR1 and CDR2 are MDHEN and SYDVKM. The V and J ends lost 8 bases and 5 bases respectively, with 18 bases between them. Here the CDR3 DNA reads TGTGCCAGCCTCCCGACCCCGGTTGGAACTGAAGCTTTCTTT. Translation: CASLPTPVGTEAFF.

CDR3: CASSPLRGGTTEAFF. The CDR3 bases are TGTGCCAGCTCACCACTTCGGGGTGGTACGACTGAAGCTTTCTTT. V and J are TRBV18 and TRBJ1-1; D not certain. CDR1 and CDR2 from the germline V gene are KGHSH and LQKENI. This CDR3 comprises 15 residues. The V end lost 1 base, the J end lost 5 bases, and 14 bases lay between the germline ends.

The rearrangement uses TRBV30 and TRBJ1-5; no definite D call. The ends were cut back, 2 bases at V and 0 bases at J, with 11 bases in the middle. The germline CDR1 and CDR2 sequences are GTSNPN and SVGIG (reference sequence). CDR3 length: 15 amino acids. The CDR3 region has the DNA TGTGCCTGGAGTCGCAGCTTAACTAGCAATCAGCCCCAGCATTTT. Residues: CAWSRSLTSNQPQHF.

This clonotype has ten or more counts. The chain joins TRBV30 to TRBJ1-1; TRBD1 aligns across 7 bases. The trim removed 1 base at V and 11 bases at J, leaving 7 bases unmatched. The CDR3 is made up of 12 amino acids. The germline V gene has CDR1 GTSNPN and CDR2 SVGIG (reference sequence). As DNA, the CDR3 is TGTGCCTGGAGTGGGGACAGCCCTACGGCTTTCTTT. Protein: CAWSGDSPTAFF.

This clonotype was found many times. The rearrangement uses TRBV30 and TRBJ1-1; 8 nucleotides line up with TRBD1. Trimming at V came to 0 bases and at J to 5 bases, leaving 8 bases not matched to a gene. The V gene's germline CDR1 is GTSNPN and CDR2 SVGIG (reference sequence). This CDR3 spans 15 amino acids. The CDR3, as DNA: TGTGCCTGGAGTGTAATAGGCAGGGGGCGAACTGAAGCTTTCTTT. As protein: CAWSVIGRGRTEAFF.

This clonotype was picked up many times. This sequence joins TRBV12-3 or TRBV12-4 and TRBJ2-2; TRBD2 matches 9 bases. The CDR3 is 14 amino acids. V was clipped by 6 bases and J by 9 bases; unmatched bases: 8. The CDR3: CASRLPGLARELFF. The DNA for the CDR3 is TGTGCCAGCAGACTCCCGGGACTAGCCAGGGAGCTGTTTTTT.

At least ten counts were recorded for this clonotype. The chain carries TRBV27 and TRBJ2-5; D not certain. The CDR3 has 13 residues. The germline V gene encodes CDR1 MNHEY and CDR2 SMNVEV (reference sequence). V was pared by 4 bases and J by 1 base, with 7 bases between. CDR3 residues: CASSSTSQETQYF. As DNA, the CDR3 is TGTGCCAGCAGTTCCACCTCCCAAGAGACCCAGTACTTC.

There are many counts of this clonotype. The chain carries TRBV2 and TRBJ2-5, with 7 bases aligning to TRBD1. The germline V gene has CDR1 SNHLY and CDR2 FYNNEI. The CDR3 runs 14 residues. Germline trimming cut 4 bases from V and 5 bases from J; bases unmatched to any gene: 7. This CDR3 is CASSVRGRGETQYF. The CDR3 DNA is TGTGCCAGCAGTGTAAGGGGGCGCGGGGAGACCCAGTACTTC.

Regarding this clonotype: This may be a read error: a much more frequent sequence differs by one nucleotide. The chain combines TRBV27 with TRBJ2-2, with D possibly called TRBD1 or TRBD2 (5 bases each). This CDR3 spans 12 amino acids. Germline loops: CDR1 MNHEY, CDR2 SMNVEV (reference sequence). CDR3 DNA sequence: TGTGCCAGCAGTTTATCCGCCAGGGAGCTGTGTTTT. Translated: CASSLSARELCF.

In this sample, this clonotype turned up many times. The rearrangement links TRBV29-1 to TRBJ1-5; no clear D gene. Trimming cost V 4 bases and J 4 bases, with 5 bases left between them. Germline assignment: CDR1 SQVTM and CDR2 ANQGSEA. The CDR3 covers 11 residues. In nucleotides, the CDR3 is TGCAGCGTTGGAGATAATCAGCCCCAGCATTTT. It encodes CSVGDNQPQHF.

This clonotype was detected ten times or more. The genes are TRBV19 and TRBJ1-1; D is uncertain. Germline V gene sequence: CDR1 LNHDA, CDR2 SQIVND (reference sequence). The CDR3 extends over 14 amino acids. The germline V and J ends were trimmed by 3 bases and 1 base, with 9 bases remaining between them. The CDR3 sequence: CASSIGVGNTEAFF. The CDR3 DNA reads TGTGCCAGTAGTATTGGAGTGGGGAACACTGAAGCTTTCTTT.

The sample holds many counts of this clonotype. J is TRBJ1-3 and V is TRBV12-3 or TRBV12-4, with a possible D match to TRBD1 (5 bases). V shed 7 bases and J shed 0 bases, with 10 bases lying between them. CDR3 size: 14 residues. In DNA form, the CDR3 reads TGTGCCAGCAATGACAGAAGCTCTGGAAACACCATATATTTT. Translation gives CASNDRSSGNTIYF.

This clonotype was seen a few times. The chain uses TRBV5-1 and TRBJ2-7; unclear D gene. Per germline, CDR1 SGHRS and CDR2 YFSETQ. With 0 bases removed from V and 6 bases from J, the gap between germline ends came to 10 bases. This CDR3 spans 13 amino acids. CDR3 sequence (DNA): TGCGCCAGCAGCTTGGCCTGGGGTGGCGAGCAGTACTTC. As protein: CASSLAWGGEQYF.

The rearrangement joins TRBV18 to TRBJ1-1; 8 bases are a match to TRBD1. Germline V gene lookup returns CDR1 KGHSH and CDR2 LQKENI. This CDR3 spans 15 amino acids. J was trimmed by 11 bases and V by 0 bases; bases with no gene match: 11. This CDR3 is CASSPPGSGGKSAFF. As DNA, the CDR3 is TGTGCCAGCTCACCACCGGGTTCAGGGGGCAAATCGGCTTTCTTT.

This clonotype appeared many times. The V gene is TRBV6-5, the J gene TRBJ2-5; 7 bases are shared with TRBD2. The CDR3 contains 13 residues. V was clipped by 4 bases and J by 9 bases; unmatched bases: 8. Per the germline V gene, CDR1 is MNHEY and CDR2 is SVGAGI. As DNA, the CDR3 is TGTGCCAGCAGTTTTACCGGGAGCGGGGCCCAGTACTTC. This translates into CASSFTGSGAQYF.

This clonotype was recorded many times. The chain employs TRBV30 and TRBJ2-7; D possibly uses TRBD1 or TRBD2 (5 bases each). This CDR3 has 15 amino acids. Germline V lookup: CDR1 GTSNPN, CDR2 SVGIG (reference sequence). Trimming took 0 bases from V and 3 from J, leaving 15 bases between them. In nucleotides, the CDR3 is TGTGCCTGGAGTGTACTGATGGGGGTAGGCTACGAGCAGTACTTC. Translating gives CAWSVLMGVGYEQYF.

This clonotype was seen many times. The V and J genes are TRBV27 and TRBJ1-2; perhaps TRBD1 as D (5 bases). The CDR3 loop spans 13 amino acids. Germline assignment: CDR1 MNHEY and CDR2 SMNVEV (reference sequence). V was pared by 6 bases and J by 3 bases, with 11 bases between. The CDR3 protein is CASRLREDYGYTF. The CDR3 nucleotides are TGTGCCAGCAGACTCAGGGAGGACTATGGCTACACCTTC.

As regards this clonotype: The conserved final phenylalanine or tryptophan is absent from the CDR3, which likely points to a read error. The chain links TRBV5-1 to TRBJ1-1, with D possibly TRBD1 on 5 matching bases. CDR3 size: 13 residues. The V gene lost 2 bases and the J gene lost 2 bases, with 7 bases spanning the gap. Germline CDR1 SGHRS, CDR2 YFSETQ. CDR3 sequence reads: CASSFGQNTEAFV. The CDR3 DNA reads TGCGCCAGCAGCTTTGGACAAAACACTGAAGCTTTCGTT.

This clonotype has ten or more counts. The chain couples TRBV20-1 to TRBJ2-7, with a tentative D call TRBD1 (6 bases). Trimming took off 0 bases at V and 5 bases at J, with 11 bases between the two ends. The CDR3 extends over 13 amino acids. Per the germline V gene, CDR1 is DFQATT and CDR2 is SNEGSKA (reference sequence). CDR3 sequence: CSARDRGSHEQYF. For the CDR3, the DNA is TGCAGTGCTAGAGATAGGGGGTCCCACGAGCAGTACTTC.

The chain couples TRBV12-3 or TRBV12-4 to TRBJ2-7, with TRBD1 matching 8 bases. This CDR3 contains 15 residues. J lost 1 base, V lost 7 bases, and 9 bases had no gene match. For the CDR3, the DNA is TGTGCCAGCACCCTCACCGGGACAGGATCCTACGAGCAGTACTTC. It codes for CASTLTGTGSYEQYF.

The rearrangement uses TRBV28 and TRBJ2-7; 8 bases map to TRBD1. Germline CDR1 is MDHEN and CDR2 is SYDVKM. The J segment lost 3 bases and the V segment lost 3 bases, leaving 4 bases of the junction unmatched. This CDR3 is 14 amino acids long. The CDR3 sequence: CASSFRDRYYEQYF. The CDR3 nucleotides read TGTGCCAGCAGTTTCCGGGACAGGTACTACGAGCAGTACTTC.